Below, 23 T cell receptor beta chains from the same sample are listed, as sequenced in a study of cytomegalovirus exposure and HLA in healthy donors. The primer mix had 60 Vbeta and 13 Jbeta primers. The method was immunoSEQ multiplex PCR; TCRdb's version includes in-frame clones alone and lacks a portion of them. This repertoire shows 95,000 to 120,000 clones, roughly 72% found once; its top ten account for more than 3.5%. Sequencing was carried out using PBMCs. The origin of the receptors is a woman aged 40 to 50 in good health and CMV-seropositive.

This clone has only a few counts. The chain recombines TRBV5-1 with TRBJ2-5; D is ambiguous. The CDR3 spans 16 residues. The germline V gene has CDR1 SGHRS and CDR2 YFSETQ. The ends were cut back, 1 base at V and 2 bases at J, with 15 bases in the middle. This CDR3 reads CASSLSPGTPQETQYF. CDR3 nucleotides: TGCGCCAGCAGCTTGAGCCCAGGAACCCCGCAAGAGACCCAGTACTTC.

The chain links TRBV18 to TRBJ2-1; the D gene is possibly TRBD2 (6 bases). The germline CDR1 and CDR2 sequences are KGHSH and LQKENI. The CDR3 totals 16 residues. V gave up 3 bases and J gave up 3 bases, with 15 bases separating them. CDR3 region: CASSPTRGGVYNEQFF. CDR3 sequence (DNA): TGTGCCAGCTCACCCACCCGCGGCGGGGTCTACAATGAGCAGTTCTTC. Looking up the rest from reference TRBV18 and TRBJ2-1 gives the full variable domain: NAGVMQNPRHLVRRRGQEARLRCSPMKGHSHVYWYRQLPEEGLKFMVYLQKENIIDESGMPKERFSAEFPKEGPSILRIQQVVRGDSAAYFCASSPTRGGVYNEQFFGPGTRLTVL.

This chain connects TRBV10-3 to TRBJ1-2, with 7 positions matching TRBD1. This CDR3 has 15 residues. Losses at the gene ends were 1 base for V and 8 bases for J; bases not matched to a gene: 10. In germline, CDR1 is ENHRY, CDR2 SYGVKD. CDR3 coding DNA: TGTGCCATCAGTGAGTGGGAAACAGGGGTATTGGGCTACACCTTC. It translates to CAISEWETGVLGYTF.

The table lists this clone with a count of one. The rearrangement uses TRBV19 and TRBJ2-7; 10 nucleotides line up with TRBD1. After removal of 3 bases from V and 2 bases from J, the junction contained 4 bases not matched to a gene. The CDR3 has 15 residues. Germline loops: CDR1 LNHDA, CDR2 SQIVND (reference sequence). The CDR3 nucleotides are TGTGCCAGTAGTATCGGGACAGGGGCAGCCTACGAGCAGTACTTC. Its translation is CASSIGTGAAYEQYF.

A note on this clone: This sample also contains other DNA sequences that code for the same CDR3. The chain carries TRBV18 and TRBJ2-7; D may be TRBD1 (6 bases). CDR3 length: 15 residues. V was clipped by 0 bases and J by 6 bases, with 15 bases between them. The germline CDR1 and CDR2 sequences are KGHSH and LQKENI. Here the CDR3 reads CASSPPEQGASEQYF. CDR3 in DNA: TGTGCCAGCTCACCACCGGAACAGGGAGCCTCCGAGCAGTACTTC. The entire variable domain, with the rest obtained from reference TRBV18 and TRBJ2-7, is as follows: NAGVMQNPRHLVRRRGQEARLRCSPMKGHSHVYWYRQLPEEGLKFMVYLQKENIIDESGMPKERFSAEFPKEGPSILRIQQVVRGDSAAYFCASSPPEQGASEQYFGPGTRLTVT.

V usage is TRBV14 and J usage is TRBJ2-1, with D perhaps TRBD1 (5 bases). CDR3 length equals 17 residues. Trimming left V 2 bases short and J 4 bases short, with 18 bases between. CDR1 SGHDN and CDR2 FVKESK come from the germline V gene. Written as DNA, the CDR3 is TGTGCCAGCAGCCAACGAACAGGATCCCTCGGGTACAATGAGCAGTTCTTC. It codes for CASSQRTGSLGYNEQFF.

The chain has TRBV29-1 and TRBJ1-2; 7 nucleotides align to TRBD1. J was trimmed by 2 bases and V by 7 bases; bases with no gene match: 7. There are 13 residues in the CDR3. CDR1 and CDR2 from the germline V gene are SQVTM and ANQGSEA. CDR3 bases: TGCAGCGCCTATGACAGGGTCAACTATGGCTACACCTTC. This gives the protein CSAYDRVNYGYTF.

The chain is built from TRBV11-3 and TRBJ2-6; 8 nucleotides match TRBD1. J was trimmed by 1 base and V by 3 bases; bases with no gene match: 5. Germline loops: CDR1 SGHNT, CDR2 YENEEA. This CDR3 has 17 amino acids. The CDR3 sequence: CASSFSGGISGANVLTF. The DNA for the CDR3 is TGTGCCAGCAGCTTTTCAGGGGGCATTTCTGGGGCCAACGTCCTGACTTTC.

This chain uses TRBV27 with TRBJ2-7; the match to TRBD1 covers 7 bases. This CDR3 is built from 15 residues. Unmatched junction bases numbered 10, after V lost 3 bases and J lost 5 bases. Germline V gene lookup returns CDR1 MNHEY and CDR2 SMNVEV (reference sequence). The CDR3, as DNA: TGTGCCAGCAGTTTTTGGGACAGCACACAGGACGAGCAGTACTTC. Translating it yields CASSFWDSTQDEQYF.

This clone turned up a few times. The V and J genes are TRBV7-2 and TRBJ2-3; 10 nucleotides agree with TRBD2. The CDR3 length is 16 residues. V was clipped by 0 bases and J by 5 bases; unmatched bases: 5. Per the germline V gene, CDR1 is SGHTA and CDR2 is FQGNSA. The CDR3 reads CASSLAGLARGDTQYF. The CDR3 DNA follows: TGTGCCAGCAGCTTAGCGGGACTAGCGAGGGGAGATACGCAGTATTTT.

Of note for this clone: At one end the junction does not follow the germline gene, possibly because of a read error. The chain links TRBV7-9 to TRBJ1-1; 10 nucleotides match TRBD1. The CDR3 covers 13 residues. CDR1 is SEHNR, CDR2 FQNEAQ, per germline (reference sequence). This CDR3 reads CSSSLGTGVEAFF. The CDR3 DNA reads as TGTTCCAGCAGCCTCGGGACAGGGGTTGAAGCTTTCTTT.

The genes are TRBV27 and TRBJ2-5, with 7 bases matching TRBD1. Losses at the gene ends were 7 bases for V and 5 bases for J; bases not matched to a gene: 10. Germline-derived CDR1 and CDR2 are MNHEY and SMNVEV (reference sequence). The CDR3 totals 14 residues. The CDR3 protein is CASTRQGEEETQYF. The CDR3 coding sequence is TGTGCCAGCACCAGACAGGGTGAGGAGGAGACCCAGTACTTC.

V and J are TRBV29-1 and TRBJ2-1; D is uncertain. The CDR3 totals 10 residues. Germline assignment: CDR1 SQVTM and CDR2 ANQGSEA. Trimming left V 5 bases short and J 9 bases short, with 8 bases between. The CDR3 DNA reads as TGCAGCGTTCAGGTAACTGAGCAGTTCTTC. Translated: CSVQVTEQFF.

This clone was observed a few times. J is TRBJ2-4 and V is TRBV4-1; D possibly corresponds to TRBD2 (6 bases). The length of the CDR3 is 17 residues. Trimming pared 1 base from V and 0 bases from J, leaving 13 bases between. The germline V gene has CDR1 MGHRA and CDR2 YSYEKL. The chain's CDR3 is CASSQGPAEGAKNIQYF. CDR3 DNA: TGCGCCAGCAGCCAAGGACCGGCGGAGGGAGCCAAAAACATTCAGTACTTC.

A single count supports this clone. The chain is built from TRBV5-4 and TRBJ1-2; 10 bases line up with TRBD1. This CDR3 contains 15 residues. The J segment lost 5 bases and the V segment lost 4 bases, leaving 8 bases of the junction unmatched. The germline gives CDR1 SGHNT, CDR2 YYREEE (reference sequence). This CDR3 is CASSAGQGVGYGYTF. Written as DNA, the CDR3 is TGTGCCAGCAGCGCAGGACAGGGGGTAGGGTATGGCTACACCTTC.

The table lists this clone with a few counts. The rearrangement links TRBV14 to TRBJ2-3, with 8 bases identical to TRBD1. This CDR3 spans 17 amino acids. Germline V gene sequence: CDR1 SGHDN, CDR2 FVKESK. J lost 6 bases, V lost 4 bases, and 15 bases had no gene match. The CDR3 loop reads CASSLRTGSFNHDTQYF. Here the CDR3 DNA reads TGTGCCAGCAGCCTGAGGACAGGGTCTTTCAATCATGATACGCAGTATTTT. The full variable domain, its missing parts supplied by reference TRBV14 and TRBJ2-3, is EAGVTQFPSHSVIEKGQTVTLRCDPISGHDNLYWYRRVMGKEIKFLLHFVKESKQDESGMPNNRFLAERTGGTYSTLKVQPAELEDSGVYFCASSLRTGSFNHDTQYFGPGTRLTVL.

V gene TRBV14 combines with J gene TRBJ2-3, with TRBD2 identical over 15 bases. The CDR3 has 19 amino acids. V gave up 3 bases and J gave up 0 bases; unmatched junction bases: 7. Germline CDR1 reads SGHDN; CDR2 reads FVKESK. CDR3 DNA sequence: TGTGCCAGCAGCCATCACCCGGGACTAGCGGGAGGTAGCACAGATACGCAGTATTTT. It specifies CASSHHPGLAGGSTDTQYF.

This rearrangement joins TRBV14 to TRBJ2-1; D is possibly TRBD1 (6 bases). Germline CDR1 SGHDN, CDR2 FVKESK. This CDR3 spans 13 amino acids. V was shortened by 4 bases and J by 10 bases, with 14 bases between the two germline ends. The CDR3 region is CASSLRTVREQFF. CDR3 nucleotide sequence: TGTGCCAGCAGCCTCCGGACAGTTAGGGAGCAGTTCTTC.

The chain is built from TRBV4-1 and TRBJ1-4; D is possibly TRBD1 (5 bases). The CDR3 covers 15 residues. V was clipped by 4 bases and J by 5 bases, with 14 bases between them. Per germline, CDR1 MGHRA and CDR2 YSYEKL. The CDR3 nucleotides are TGCGCCAGCAGCCTCACGGCAGGGCTGAATGAAAAACTGTTTTTT. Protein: CASSLTAGLNEKLFF.

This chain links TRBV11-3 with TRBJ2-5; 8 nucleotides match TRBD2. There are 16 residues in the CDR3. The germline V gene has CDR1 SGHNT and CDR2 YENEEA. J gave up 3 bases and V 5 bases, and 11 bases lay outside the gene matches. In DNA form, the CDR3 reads TGTGCCAGCAGCGGAAGGGGACTAGTCGGGAAAGAGACCCAGTACTTC. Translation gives CASSGRGLVGKETQYF.

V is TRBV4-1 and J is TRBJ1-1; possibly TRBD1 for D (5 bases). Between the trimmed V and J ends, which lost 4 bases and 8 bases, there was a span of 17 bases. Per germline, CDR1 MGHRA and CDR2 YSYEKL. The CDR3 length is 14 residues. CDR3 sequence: CASSPGGNVAEAFF. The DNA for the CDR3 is TGCGCCAGCAGCCCGGGGGGAAACGTGGCGGAAGCTTTCTTT.

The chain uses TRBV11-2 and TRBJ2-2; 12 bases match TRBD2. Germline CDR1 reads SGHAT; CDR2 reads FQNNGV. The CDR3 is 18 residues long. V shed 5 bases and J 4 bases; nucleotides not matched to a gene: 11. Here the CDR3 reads CASSTTSSGGAPTGELFF. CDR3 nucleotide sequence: TGTGCCAGCAGCACAACCTCTAGCGGGGGGGCTCCCACCGGGGAGCTGTTTTTT.

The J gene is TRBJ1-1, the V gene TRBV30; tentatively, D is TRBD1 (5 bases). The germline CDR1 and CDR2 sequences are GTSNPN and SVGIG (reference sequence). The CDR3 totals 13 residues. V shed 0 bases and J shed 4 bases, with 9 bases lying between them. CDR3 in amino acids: CAWSVFGGTEAFF. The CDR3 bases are TGTGCCTGGAGTGTTTTCGGGGGCACTGAAGCTTTCTTT.